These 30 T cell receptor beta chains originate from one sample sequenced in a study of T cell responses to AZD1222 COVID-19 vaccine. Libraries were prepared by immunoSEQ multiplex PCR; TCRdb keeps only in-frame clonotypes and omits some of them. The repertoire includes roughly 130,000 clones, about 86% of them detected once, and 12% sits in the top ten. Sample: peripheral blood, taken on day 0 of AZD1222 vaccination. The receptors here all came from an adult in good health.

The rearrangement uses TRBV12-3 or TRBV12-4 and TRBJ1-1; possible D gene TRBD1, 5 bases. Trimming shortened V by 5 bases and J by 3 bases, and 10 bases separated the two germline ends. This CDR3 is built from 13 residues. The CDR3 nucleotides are TGTGCCAGCAGTCGAGGGACGTACACTGAAGCTTTCTTT. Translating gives CASSRGTYTEAFF.

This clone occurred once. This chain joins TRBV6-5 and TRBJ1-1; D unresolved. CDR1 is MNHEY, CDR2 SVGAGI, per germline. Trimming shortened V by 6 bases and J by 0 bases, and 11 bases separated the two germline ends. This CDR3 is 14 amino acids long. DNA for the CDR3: TGTGCCAGCAGCCAGACACTCATGAACACTGAAGCTTTCTTT. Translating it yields CASSQTLMNTEAFF.

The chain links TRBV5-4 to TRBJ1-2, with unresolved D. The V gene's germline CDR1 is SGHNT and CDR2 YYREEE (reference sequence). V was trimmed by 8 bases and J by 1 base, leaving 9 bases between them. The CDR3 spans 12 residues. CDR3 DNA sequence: TGTGCCAGGTTGGGAGGTAACTATGGCTACACCTTC. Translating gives CARLGGNYGYTF.

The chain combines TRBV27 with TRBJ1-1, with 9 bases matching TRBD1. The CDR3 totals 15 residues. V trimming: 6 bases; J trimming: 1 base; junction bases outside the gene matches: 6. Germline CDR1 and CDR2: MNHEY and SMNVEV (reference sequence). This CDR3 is CASRRGQGRNTEAFF. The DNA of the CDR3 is TGTGCCAGCAGGCGGGGACAGGGACGGAACACTGAAGCTTTCTTT.

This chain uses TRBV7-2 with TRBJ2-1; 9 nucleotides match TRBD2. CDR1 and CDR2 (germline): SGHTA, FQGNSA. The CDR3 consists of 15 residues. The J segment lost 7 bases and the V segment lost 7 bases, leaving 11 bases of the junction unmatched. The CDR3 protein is CASTRGLAGKNEQFF. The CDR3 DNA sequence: TGTGCCAGCACCCGGGGGCTAGCGGGGAAGAATGAGCAGTTCTTC.

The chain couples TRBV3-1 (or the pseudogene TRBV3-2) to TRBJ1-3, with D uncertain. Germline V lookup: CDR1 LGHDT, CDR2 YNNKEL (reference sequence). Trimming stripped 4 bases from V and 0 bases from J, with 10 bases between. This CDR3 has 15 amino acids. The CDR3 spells CASSRQLHSGNTIYF. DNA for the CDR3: TGTGCCAGCAGCCGTCAGCTACACTCTGGAAACACCATATATTTT.

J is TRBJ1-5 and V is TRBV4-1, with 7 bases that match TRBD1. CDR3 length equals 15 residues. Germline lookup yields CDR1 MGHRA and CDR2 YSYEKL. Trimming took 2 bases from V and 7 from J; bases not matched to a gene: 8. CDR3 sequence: CASSQMGQKFQPQHF. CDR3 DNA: TGCGCCAGCAGCCAAATGGGACAGAAGTTCCAGCCCCAGCATTTT.

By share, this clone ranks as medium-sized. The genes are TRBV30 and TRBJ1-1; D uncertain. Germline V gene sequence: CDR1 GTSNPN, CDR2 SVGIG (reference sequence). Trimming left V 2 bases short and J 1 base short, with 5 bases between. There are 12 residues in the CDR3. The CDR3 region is CAWSSENTEAFF. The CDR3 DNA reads TGTGCCTGGAGTTCGGAGAACACTGAAGCTTTCTTT.

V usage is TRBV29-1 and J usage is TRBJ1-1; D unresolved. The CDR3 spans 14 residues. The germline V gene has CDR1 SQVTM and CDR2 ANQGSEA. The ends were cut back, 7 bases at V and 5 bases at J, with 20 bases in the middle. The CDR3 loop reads CSAPKGGSGTEAFF. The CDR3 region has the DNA TGCAGCGCCCCCAAGGGAGGGTCGGGAACTGAAGCTTTCTTT.

CDR3 coding DNA: TGTGCCAGCAGCTTAGTAAGTTCGGGAGGGTGGCACGAGCAGTACTTC. Translation: CASSLVSSGGWHEQYF. The chain employs TRBV13 and TRBJ2-7; TRBD2 matches at 8 bases. CDR1 PRHDT and CDR2 FYEKMQ come from the germline V gene (reference sequence). There are 16 residues in the CDR3. V shed 1 base and J 5 bases; nucleotides not matched to a gene: 10.

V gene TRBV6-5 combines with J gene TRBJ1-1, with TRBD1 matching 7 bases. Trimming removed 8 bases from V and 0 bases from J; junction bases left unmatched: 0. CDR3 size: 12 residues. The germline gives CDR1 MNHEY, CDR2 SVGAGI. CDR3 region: CASGTVNTEAFF. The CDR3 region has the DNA TGTGCCAGCGGGACAGTGAACACTGAAGCTTTCTTT.

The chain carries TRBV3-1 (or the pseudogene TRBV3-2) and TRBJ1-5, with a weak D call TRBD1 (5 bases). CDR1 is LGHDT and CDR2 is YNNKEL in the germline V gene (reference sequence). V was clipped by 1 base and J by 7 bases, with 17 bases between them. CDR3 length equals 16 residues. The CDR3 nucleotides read TGTGCCAGCAGCCAAGCGGCCGGACATAGCAGACAGCCCCAGCATTTT. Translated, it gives CASSQAAGHSRQPQHF.

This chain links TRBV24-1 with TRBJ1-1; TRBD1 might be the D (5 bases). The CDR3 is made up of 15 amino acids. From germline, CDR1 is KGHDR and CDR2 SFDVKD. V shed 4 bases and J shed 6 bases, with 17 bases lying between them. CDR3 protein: CATSETGPGGSEAFF. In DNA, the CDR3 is TGTGCCACCAGTGAAACGGGACCGGGCGGCTCTGAAGCTTTCTTT.

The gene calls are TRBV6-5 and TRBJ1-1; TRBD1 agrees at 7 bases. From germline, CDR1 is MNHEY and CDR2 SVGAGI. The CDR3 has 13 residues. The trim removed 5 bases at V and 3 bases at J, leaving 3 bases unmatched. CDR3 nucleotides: TGTGCCAGCAGTCGCCAGGGGGACACTGAAGCTTTCTTT. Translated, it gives CASSRQGDTEAFF.

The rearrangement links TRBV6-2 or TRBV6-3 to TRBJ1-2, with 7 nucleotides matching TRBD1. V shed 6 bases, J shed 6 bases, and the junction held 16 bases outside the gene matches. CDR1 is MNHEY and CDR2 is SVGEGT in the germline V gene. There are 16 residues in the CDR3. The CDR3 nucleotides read TGTGCCAGCAGCCCACGAACCGGGCGAGGGGGCCATGGCTACACCTTC. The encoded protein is CASSPRTGRGGHGYTF.

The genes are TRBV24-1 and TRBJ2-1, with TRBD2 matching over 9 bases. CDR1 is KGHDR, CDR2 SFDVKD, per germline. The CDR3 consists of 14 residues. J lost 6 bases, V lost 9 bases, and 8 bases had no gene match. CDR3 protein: CATVSGRSLNEQFF. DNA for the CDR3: TGTGCCACCGTTAGCGGGAGATCCCTCAATGAGCAGTTCTTC.

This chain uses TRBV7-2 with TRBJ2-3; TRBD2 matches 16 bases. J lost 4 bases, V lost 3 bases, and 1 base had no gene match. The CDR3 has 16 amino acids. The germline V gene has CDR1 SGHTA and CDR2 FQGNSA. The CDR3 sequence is CASSLGLAGGPDTQYF. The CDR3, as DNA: TGTGCCAGCAGCTTGGGACTAGCGGGGGGGCCAGATACGCAGTATTTT.

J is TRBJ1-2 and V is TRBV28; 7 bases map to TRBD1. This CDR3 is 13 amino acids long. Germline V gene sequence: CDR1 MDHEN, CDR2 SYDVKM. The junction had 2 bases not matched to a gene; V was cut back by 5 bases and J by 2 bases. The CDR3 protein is CASSRDSNYGYTF. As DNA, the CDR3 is TGTGCCAGCAGTCGGGACAGCAACTATGGCTACACCTTC.

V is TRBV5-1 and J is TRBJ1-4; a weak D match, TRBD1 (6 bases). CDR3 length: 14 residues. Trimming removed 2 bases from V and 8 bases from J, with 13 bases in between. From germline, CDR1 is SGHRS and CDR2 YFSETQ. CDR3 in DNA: TGCGCCAGCAGCTTTCAGGGGTTTCGAGAAAAACTGTTTTTT. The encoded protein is CASSFQGFREKLFF.

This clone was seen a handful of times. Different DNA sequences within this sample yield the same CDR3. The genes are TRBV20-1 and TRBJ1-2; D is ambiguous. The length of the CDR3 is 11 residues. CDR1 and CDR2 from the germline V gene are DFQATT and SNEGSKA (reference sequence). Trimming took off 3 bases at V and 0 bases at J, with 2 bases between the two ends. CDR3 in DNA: TGCAGTGCTAGTCCTAACTATGGCTACACCTTC. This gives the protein CSASPNYGYTF.

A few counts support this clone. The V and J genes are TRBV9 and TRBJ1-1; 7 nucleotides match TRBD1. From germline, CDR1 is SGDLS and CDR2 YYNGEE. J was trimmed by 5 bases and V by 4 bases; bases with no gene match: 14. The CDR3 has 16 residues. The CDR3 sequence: CASSTPQGGLETEAFF. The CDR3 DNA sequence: TGTGCCAGCAGCACCCCCCAGGGGGGCTTGGAGACTGAAGCTTTCTTT.

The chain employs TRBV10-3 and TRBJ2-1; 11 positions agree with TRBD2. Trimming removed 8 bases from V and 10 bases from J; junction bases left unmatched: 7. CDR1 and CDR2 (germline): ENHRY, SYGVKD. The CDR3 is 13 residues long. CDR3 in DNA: TGTGCCATCGGGCTAGCGGGGGGACGGGAGCAGTTCTTC. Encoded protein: CAIGLAGGREQFF.

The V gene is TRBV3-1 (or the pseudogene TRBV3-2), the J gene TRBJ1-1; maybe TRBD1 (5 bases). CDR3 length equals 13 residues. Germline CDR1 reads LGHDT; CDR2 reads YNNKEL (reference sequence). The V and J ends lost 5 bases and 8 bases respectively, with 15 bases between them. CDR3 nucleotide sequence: TGTGCCAGCAGCTCCCGGGACCCCGAGGAAGCTTTCTTT. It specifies CASSSRDPEEAFF.

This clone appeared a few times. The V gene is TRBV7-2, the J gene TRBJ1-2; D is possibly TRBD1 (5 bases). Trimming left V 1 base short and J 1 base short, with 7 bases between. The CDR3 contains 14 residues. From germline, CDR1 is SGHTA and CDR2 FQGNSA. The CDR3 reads CASSLGTNNYGYTF. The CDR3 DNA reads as TGTGCCAGCAGCTTAGGGACAAATAACTATGGCTACACCTTC.

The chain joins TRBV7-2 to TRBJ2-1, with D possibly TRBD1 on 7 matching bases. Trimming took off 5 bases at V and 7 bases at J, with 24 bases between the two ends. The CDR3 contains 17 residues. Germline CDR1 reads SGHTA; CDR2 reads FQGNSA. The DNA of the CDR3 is TGTGCCAGCAGCAAACCAGCAGGGGGACTCAATTGGAATGAGCAGTTCTTC. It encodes CASSKPAGGLNWNEQFF.

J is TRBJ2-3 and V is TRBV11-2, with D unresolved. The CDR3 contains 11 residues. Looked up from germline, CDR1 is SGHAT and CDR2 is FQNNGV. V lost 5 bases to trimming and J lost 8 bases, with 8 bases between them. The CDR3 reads CASSPGVTQYF. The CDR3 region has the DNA TGTGCCAGCAGCCCTGGGGTTACGCAGTATTTT.

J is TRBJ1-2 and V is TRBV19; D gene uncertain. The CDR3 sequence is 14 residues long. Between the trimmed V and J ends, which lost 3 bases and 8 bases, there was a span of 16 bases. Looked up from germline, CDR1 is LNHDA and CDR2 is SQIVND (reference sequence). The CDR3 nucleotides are TGTGCCAGTAGTATTGGAACCGGCGGAGGCGGCTACACCTTC. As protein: CASSIGTGGGGYTF.

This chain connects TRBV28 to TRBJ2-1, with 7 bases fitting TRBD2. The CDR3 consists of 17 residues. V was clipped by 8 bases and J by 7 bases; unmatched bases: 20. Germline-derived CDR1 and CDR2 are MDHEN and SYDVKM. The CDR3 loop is CASVRGGVRSKSNEQFF. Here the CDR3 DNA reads TGTGCCAGCGTTCGGGGAGGGGTACGGTCCAAATCAAATGAGCAGTTCTTC.

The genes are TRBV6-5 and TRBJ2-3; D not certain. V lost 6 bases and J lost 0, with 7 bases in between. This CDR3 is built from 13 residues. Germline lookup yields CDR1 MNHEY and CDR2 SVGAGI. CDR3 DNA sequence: TGTGCCAGCAGGCCTATAAGCACAGATACGCAGTATTTT. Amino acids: CASRPISTDTQYF.

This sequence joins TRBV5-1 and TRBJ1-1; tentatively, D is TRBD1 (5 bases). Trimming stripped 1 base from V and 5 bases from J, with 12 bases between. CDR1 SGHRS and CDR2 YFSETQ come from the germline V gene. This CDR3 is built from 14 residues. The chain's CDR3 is CASSLNLGGTEAFF. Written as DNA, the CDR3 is TGCGCCAGCAGCTTGAATTTGGGGGGGACTGAAGCTTTCTTT. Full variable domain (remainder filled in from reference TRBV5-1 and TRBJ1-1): KAGVTQTPRYLIKTRGQQVTLSCSPISGHRSVSWYQQTPGQGLQFLFEYFSETQRNKGNFPGRFSGRQFSNSRSEMNVSTLELGDSALYLCASSLNLGGTEAFFGQGTRLTVV.